This T cell receptor beta chain emerged from a study of cytomegalovirus exposure and HLA in healthy donors. Study-level points and caveats: Previous analysis showed most TCR beta V segments were productive about 87% or about 30% of the time. The likely origin of a cluster of highly shared sequence variants was a sequencing artifact.

Per germline, CDR1 MNHNY and CDR2 SVGAGI (reference sequence). Trimming removed 8 bases at V and 2 bases at J, with 11 bases between. This CDR3 is built from 13 residues. PCR involved 60 Vbeta and 13 Jbeta primers. This table comes from immunoSEQ multiplex PCR, and its TCRdb copy is limited to in-frame clones, with some not included. The sample shows 200,000 to 300,000 clones, approximately 81% of them seen only once. Comment on this clone: The antigen is unknown.

Sequencing was performed on PBMCs. The chain links TRBV6-6 to TRBJ2-3; D possibly corresponds to TRBD1 (5 bases). The receptor's source is a girl aged 2 to 9 in good health and CMV-seronegative. The CDR3 nucleotides are TGTGCCAGCCAAGCAGGGTCCACAGATACGCAGTATTTT. It is translated as CASQAGSTDTQYF.